This TCR beta chain appears in the sequencing data of a study of cytomegalovirus exposure and HLA in healthy donors. Study information: The Caucasian-associated ancestry cluster held around 81% of approximately 400 genotyped donors.

The PCR contained 60 Vbeta and 13 Jbeta primers. Only in-frame clones appear in the TCRdb table, and some are missing; sequencing was by immunoSEQ multiplex PCR. The sample records about 160,000 clones, 82% being singletons. The CDR3 length is 18 residues. After removal of 5 bases from V and 4 bases from J, the junction contained 15 bases not matched to a gene. CDR1 is MDHEN, CDR2 SYDVKM, per germline. Study-level findings and limits: In a later analysis, HLA-C alleles had the fewest associated TCRs, DRB1 alleles the most.

In regard to this clone: Its antigen is still unknown.

Source material: PBMCs. The clonotype originates from a girl between 10 and 17 years old in good health and CMV-seropositive. The rearrangement joins TRBV28 to TRBJ1-1, with 11 bases identical to TRBD1. CDR3: CASSRTAYRDRGTTEAFF. CDR3 bases: TGTGCCAGCAGTCGAACAGCCTACCGGGACAGGGGGACCACTGAAGCTTTCTTT.